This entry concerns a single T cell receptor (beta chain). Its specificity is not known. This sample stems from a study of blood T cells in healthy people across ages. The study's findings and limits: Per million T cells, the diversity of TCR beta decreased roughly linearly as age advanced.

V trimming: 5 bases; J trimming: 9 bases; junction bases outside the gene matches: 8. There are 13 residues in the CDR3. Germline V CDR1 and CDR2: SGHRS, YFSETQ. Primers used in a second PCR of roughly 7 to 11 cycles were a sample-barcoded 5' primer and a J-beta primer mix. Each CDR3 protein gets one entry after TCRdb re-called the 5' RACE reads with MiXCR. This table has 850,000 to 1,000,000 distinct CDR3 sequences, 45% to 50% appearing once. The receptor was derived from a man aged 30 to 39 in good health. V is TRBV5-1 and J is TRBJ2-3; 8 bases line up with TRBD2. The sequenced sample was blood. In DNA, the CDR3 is TGCGCCAGCAGGCGGGAGGTTGGAGGCACGCAGTATTTT. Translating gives CASRREVGGTQYF. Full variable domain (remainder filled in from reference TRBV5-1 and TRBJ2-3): KAGVTQTPRYLIKTRGQQVTLSCSPISGHRSVSWYQQTPGQGLQFLFEYFSETQRNKGNFPGRFSGRQFSNSRSEMNVSTLELGDSALYLCASRREVGGTQYFGPGTRLTVL.